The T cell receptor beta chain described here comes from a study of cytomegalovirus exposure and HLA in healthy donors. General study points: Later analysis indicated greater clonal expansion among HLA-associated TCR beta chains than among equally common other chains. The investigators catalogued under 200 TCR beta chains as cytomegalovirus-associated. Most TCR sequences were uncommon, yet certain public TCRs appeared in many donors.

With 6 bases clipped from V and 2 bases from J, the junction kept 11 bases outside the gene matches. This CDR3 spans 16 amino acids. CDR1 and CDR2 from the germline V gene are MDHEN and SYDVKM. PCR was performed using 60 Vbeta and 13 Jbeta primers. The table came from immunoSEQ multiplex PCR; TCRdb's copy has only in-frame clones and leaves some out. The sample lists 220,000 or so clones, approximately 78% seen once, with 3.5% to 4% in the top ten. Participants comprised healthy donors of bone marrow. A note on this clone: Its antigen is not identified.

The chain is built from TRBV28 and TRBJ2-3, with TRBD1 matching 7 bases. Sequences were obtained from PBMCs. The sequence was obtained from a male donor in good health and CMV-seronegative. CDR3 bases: TGTGCCAGCAGCGCTAGGACAGGTGGGGACACAGATACGCAGTATTTT. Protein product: CASSARTGGDTDTQYF.